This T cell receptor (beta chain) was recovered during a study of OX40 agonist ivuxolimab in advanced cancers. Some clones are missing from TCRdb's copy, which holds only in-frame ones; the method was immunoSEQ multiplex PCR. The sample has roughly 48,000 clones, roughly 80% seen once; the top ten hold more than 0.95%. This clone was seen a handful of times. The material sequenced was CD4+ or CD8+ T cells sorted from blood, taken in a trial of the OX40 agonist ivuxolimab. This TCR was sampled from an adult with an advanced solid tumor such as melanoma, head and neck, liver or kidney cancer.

The CDR3 bases are TGTGCCATCAGGGATCCCTCGGATACAGCGGGAGAGCAAGAGACCCAGTACTTC. Translation gives CAIRDPSDTAGEQETQYF. This chain connects TRBV10-3 to TRBJ2-5; 8 positions agree with TRBD2. CDR1 is ENHRY and CDR2 is SYGVKD in the germline V gene. This CDR3 comprises 18 residues. After removal of 6 bases from V and 2 bases from J, the junction contained 17 bases not matched to a gene.